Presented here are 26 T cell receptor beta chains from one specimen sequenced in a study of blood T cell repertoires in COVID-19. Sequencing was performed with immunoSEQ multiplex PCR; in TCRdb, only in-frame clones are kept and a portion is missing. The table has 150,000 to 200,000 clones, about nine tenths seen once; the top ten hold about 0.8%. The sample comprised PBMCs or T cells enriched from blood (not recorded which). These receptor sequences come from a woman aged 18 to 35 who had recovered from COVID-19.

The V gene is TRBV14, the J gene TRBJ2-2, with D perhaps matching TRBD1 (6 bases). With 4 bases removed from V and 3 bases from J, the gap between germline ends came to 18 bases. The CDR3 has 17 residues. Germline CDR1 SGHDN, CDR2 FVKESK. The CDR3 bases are TGTGCCAGCAGCCCCCGAGGGGGACACGCCGACACCGGGGAGCTGTTTTTT. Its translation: CASSPRGGHADTGELFF. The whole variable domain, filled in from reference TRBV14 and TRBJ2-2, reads EAGVTQFPSHSVIEKGQTVTLRCDPISGHDNLYWYRRVMGKEIKFLLHFVKESKQDESGMPNNRFLAERTGGTYSTLKVQPAELEDSGVYFCASSPRGGHADTGELFFGEGSRLTVL.

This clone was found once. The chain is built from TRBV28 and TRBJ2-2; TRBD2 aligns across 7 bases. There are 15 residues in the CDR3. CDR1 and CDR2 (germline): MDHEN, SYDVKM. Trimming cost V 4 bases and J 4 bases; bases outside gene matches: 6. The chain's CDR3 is CASSWGSGRTGELFF. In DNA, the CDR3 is TGTGCCAGCAGTTGGGGTAGCGGGCGCACCGGGGAGCTGTTTTTT.

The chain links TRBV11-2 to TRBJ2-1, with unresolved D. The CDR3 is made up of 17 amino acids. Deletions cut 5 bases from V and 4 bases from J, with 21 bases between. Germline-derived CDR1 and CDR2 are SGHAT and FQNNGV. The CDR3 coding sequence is TGTGCCAGCAGCCCCTCTCGATCAGCGCACGGATACAATGAGCAGTTCTTC. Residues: CASSPSRSAHGYNEQFF.

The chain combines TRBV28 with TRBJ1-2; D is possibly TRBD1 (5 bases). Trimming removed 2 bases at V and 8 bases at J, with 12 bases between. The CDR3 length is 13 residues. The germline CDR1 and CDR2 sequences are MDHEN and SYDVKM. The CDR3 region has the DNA TGTGCCAGCAGTTTAGGGGGGACGGGAGGCTACACCTTC. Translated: CASSLGGTGGYTF.

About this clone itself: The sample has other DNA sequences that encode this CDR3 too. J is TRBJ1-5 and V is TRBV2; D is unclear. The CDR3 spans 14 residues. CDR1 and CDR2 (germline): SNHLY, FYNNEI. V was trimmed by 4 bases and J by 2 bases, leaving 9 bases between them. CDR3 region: CASSVERGNQPQHF. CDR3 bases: TGTGCCAGCAGTGTGGAGCGGGGCAATCAGCCCCAGCATTTT.

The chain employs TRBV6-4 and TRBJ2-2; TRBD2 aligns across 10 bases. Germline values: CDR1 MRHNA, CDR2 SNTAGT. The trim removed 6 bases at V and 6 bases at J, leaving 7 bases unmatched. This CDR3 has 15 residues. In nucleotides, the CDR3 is TGTGCCAGCAGAGCCCTAGCGGGAGCGGCCGGGGAGCTGTTTTTT. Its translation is CASRALAGAAGELFF.

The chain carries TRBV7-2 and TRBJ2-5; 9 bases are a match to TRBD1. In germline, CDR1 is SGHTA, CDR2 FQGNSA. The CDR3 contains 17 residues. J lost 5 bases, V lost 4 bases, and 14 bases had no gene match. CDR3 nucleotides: TGTGCCAGCAGCTACTTCCCAGGGACAGGGCATTCGGAGACCCAGTACTTC. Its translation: CASSYFPGTGHSETQYF.

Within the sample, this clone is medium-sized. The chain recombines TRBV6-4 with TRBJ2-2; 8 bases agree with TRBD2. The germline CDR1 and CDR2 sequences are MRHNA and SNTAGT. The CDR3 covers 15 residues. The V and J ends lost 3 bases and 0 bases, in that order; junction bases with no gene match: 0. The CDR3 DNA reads TGTGCCAGCAGTGAGCGGGGGGCGAACACCGGGGAGCTGTTTTTT. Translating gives CASSERGANTGELFF.

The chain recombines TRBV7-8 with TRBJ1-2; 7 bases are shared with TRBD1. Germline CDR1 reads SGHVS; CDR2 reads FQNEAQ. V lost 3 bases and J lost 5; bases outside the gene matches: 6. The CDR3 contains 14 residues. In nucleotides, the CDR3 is TGTGCCAGCAGCTTTAGACAGGGCGGGTATGGCTACACCTTC. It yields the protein CASSFRQGGYGYTF.

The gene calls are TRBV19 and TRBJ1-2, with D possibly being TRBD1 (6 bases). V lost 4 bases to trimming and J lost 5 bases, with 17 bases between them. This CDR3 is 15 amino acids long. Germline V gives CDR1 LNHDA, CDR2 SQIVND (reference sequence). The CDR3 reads CASSTMTGMRYGYTF. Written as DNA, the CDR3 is TGTGCCAGTAGTACCATGACAGGAATGAGGTATGGCTACACCTTC.

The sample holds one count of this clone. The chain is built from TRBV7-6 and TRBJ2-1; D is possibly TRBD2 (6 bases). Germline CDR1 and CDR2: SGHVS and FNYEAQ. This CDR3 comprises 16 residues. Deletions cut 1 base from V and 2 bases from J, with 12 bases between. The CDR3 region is CASSLDRWEAYNEQFF. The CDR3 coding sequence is TGTGCCAGCAGCTTAGATCGGTGGGAGGCCTACAATGAGCAGTTCTTC.

CDR3 bases: TGTGCCTGGAGCGCAACAGGGGGCGACTATGGCTACACCTTC. Translating gives CAWSATGGDYGYTF. The J gene is TRBJ1-2, the V gene TRBV30; 9 bases map to TRBD1. J gave up 3 bases and V 3 bases, and 5 bases lay outside the gene matches. CDR3 length: 14 amino acids. Per the germline V gene, CDR1 is GTSNPN and CDR2 is SVGIG (reference sequence).

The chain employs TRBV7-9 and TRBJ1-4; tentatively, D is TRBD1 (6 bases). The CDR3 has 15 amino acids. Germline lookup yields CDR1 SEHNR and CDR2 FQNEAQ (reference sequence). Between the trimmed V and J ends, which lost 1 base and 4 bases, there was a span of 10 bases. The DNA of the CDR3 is TGTGCCAGCAGCTTAGGCAGGGGCGGTAATGAAAAACTGTTTTTT. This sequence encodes CASSLGRGGNEKLFF.

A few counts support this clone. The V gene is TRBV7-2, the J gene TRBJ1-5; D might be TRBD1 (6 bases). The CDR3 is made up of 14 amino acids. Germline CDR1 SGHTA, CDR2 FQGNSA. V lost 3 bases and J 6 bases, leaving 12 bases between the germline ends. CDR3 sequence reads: CASSLLGGRQPQHF. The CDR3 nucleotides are TGTGCCAGCAGCTTGTTAGGGGGACGTCAGCCCCAGCATTTT.

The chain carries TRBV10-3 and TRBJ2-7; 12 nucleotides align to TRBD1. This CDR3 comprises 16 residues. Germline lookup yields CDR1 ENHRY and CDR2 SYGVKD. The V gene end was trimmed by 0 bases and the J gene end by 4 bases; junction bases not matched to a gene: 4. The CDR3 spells CAISESGQGARYEQYF. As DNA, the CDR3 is TGTGCCATCAGTGAGTCGGGACAGGGGGCTCGGTACGAGCAGTACTTC.

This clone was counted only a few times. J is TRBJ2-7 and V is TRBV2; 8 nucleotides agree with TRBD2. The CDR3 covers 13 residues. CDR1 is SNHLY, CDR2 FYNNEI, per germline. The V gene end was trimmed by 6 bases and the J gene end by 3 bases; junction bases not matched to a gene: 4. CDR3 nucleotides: TGTGCCAGCAGCCCGGGAGGGAACTACGAGCAGTACTTC. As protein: CASSPGGNYEQYF. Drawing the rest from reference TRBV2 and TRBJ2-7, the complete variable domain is EPEVTQTPSHQVTQMGQEVILRCVPISNHLYFYWYRQILGQKVEFLVSFYNNEISEKSEIFDDQFSVERPDGSNFTLKIRSTKLEDSAMYFCASSPGGNYEQYFGPGTRLTVT.

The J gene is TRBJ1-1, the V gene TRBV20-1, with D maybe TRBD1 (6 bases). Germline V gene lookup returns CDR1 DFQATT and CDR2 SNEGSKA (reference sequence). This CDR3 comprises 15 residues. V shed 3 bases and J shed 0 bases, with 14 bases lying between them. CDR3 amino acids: CSASVGGPMNTEAFF. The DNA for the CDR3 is TGCAGTGCTAGTGTGGGGGGGCCTATGAACACTGAAGCTTTCTTT.

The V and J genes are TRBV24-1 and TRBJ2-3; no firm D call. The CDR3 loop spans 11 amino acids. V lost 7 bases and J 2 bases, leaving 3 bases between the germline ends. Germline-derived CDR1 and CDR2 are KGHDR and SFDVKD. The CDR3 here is CATSVTDTQYF. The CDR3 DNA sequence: TGTGCCACCAGCGTCACAGATACGCAGTATTTT.

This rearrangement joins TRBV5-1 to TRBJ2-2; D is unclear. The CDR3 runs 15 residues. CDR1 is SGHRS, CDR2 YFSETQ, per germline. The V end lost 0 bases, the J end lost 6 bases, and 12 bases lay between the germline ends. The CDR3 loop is CASSLGSSLAGELFF. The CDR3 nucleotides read TGCGCCAGCAGCTTGGGCAGTTCCTTGGCCGGGGAGCTGTTTTTT.

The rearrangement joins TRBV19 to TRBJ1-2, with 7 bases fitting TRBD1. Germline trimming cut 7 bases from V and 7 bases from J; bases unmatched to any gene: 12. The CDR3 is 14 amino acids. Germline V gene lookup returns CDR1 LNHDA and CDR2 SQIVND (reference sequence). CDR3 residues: CASTRTGQGGGYTF. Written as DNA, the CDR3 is TGTGCCAGTACCCGAACCGGGCAGGGGGGTGGCTACACCTTC.

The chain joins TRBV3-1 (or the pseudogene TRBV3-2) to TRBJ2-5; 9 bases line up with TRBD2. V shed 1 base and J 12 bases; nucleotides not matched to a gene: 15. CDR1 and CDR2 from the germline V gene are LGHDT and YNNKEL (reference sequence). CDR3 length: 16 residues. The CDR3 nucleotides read TGTGCCAGCAGCCAAGGGACCGGGACTAGCCAGGGTTCAGAGTACTTC. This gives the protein CASSQGTGTSQGSEYF.

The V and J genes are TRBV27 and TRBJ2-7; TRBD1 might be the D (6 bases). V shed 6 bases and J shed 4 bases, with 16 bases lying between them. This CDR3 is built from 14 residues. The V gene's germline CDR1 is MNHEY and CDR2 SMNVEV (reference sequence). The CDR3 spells CASRRTGGAYEQYF. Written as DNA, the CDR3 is TGTGCCAGCAGAAGGACTGGGGGCGCGTACGAGCAGTACTTC.

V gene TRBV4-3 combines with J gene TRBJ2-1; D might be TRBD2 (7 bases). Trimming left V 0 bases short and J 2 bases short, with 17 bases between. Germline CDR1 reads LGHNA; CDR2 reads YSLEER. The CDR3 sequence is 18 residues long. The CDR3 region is CASSQERGSAGPYNEQFF. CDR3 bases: TGCGCCAGCAGCCAAGAGAGGGGGTCAGCGGGACCCTACAATGAGCAGTTCTTC.

This CDR3 reads CASSTTENYGYTF. Here the CDR3 DNA reads TGTGCCAGCAGTACGACAGAAAACTATGGCTACACCTTC. The chain couples TRBV2 to TRBJ1-2; tentative D call: TRBD1 (5 bases). The V end was cut by 5 bases, the J end by 2 bases, with 9 bases between. The CDR3 has 13 residues. The germline V gene encodes CDR1 SNHLY and CDR2 FYNNEI.

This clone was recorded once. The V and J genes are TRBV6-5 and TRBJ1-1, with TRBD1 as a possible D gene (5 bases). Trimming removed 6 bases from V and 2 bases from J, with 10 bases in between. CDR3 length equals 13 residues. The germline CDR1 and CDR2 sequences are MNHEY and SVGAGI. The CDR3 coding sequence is TGTGCCAGCAGCGAGACAGTCAACACTGAAGCTTTCTTT. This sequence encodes CASSETVNTEAFF.

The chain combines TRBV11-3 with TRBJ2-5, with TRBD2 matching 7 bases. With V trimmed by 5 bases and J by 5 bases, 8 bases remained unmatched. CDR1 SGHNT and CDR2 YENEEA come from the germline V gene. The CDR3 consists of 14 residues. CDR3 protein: CASSGGGVYETQYF. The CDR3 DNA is TGTGCCAGCAGCGGGGGGGGAGTCTACGAGACCCAGTACTTC.